This T cell receptor beta chain was sequenced in a study of T cells after yellow fever vaccination. Whole-study findings and limits: Clones from primary vaccination mostly reappeared after the booster (roughly 97% CD4, roughly 87% CD8).

One entry per CDR3 protein, called by TCRdb with MiXCR from the 5' RACE reads. The sample includes 120,000 or so distinct CDR3 sequences, 13% to 15% of them seen just once. The CDR3 is 13 amino acids. Germline V lookup: CDR1 SNHLY, CDR2 FYNNEI. With 4 bases clipped from V and 6 bases from J, the junction kept 2 bases outside the gene matches. With regard to this clonotype: Its target is unknown.

The clonotype comes from a man aged 18 to 29 who received the YFV17D yellow fever vaccine. The rearrangement joins TRBV2 to TRBJ1-4; 7 nucleotides align to TRBD1. Sequenced here: CD8+ T cells sorted from PBMCs, sampled 5 days after the yellow fever booster vaccination. CDR3 nucleotide sequence: TGTGCCAGCAGTGGGCAGGGGGATGAAAAACTGTTTTTT. It specifies CASSGQGDEKLFF.